A selection of T cell receptor beta chains follows, all from one sample in a study of radiotherapy plus CTLA-4 blockade in lung cancer. Profiling relied on immunoSEQ multiplex PCR, and the TCRdb table lists in-frame clones only, not all of them. The sample lists about 76,000 clones, under 85% occurring once. This material consisted of peripheral blood, taken from a patient treated with radiotherapy plus ipilimumab. The receptor set was obtained from a human donor with non-small cell lung cancer who had stable disease on radiotherapy plus ipilimumab. The CDR3 runs from the conserved cysteine through the conserved F or W. A D gene is named only where the DNA matches it firmly. Size tells how often a clone was seen (once, few, many) or the class of an expanded clone, and some rows leave it out.

clone_size d_call j_call v_call cdr3_aa cdr3_nt
- - TRBJ2-7 TRBV10-1 CASSESYRQGRVHEQYF TGCGCCAGCAGTGAGTCTTATCGGCAGGGGAGAGTCCACGAGCAGTACTTC
- TRBD2 TRBJ2-1 TRBV9 CASSARLAANNEQFF TGTGCCAGCAGCGCCAGACTAGCGGCTAACAATGAGCAGTTCTTC
- TRBD1 TRBJ2-7 TRBV7-3 CASSRQGYGYEQYF TGTGCCAGCAGCCGACAGGGTTATGGTTACGAGCAGTACTTC
- - TRBJ2-5 TRBV7-2 CASSADGAGTQYF TGTGCCAGCAGCGCGGACGGGGCTGGGACCCAGTACTTC
- TRBD2 TRBJ2-5 TRBV5-1 CASSLAGVAQETQYF TGCGCCAGCAGCTTAGCGGGAGTGGCCCAAGAGACCCAGTACTTC
- TRBD2 TRBJ2-1 TRBV6-5 CASRLLAGDEQFF TGTGCCAGCAGGCTACTAGCGGGAGATGAGCAGTTCTTC
- - TRBJ1-1 TRBV6-1 CANMDGMNTEAFF TGTGCCAATATGGACGGGATGAACACTGAAGCTTTCTTT
few - TRBJ2-1 TRBV7-9 CASSLEDNYNEQFF TGTGCCAGCAGCTTAGAGGACAACTACAATGAGCAGTTCTTC
- - TRBJ2-2 TRBV4-2 CASSQAARTRAGTGELFF TGTGCCAGCAGCCAAGCGGCCCGCACTAGAGCGGGCACCGGGGAGCTGTTTTTT
- - TRBJ1-1 TRBV30 CAWSVPHGEAFF TGTGCCTGGAGTGTACCCCACGGAGAAGCTTTCTTT
- TRBD2 TRBJ2-3 TRBV7-3 CASSLMAASGGRVTDTQYF TGTGCCAGCAGCTTAATGGCGGCTAGCGGGGGGCGAGTCACAGATACGCAGTATTTT
- - TRBJ1-1 TRBV9 CASSVTPNTEAFF TGTGCCAGCAGCGTAACTCCGAACACTGAAGCTTTCTTT
once - TRBJ2-5 TRBV7-7 CASSLAPTRGETQYF TGTGCCAGCAGCTTAGCGCCGACAAGGGGAGAGACCCAGTACTTC
- - TRBJ1-2 TRBV29-1 CSVASRGGVGYTF TGCAGCGTTGCGTCACGGGGAGGCGTTGGCTACACCTTC
once TRBD2 TRBJ2-3 TRBV18 CASSLGGAGFTDTQYF TGTGCCAGCTCACTCGGGGGAGCGGGGTTCACAGATACGCAGTATTTT
- - TRBJ1-5 TRBV11-2 CASSLGPAGRNQPQHF TGTGCCAGCAGCTTAGGTCCGGCAGGGAGAAATCAGCCCCAGCATTTT
- TRBD1 TRBJ1-1 TRBV7-6 CASSPGTGGRTEAFF TGTGCCAGCAGCCCGGGGACAGGGGGGAGAACTGAAGCTTTCTTT
- - TRBJ1-5 TRBV6-5 CASSYDRTTNQPQHF TGTGCCAGCAGTTACGATAGGACAACGAATCAGCCCCAGCATTTT
- - TRBJ2-6 TRBV7-3 CASSSPGGTGANVLTF TGTGCCAGCAGCTCCCCGGGGGGCACTGGGGCCAACGTCCTGACTTTC
- TRBD2 TRBJ2-7 TRBV28 CASRTIGLAGLDEQYF TGTGCCAGCAGAACAATCGGACTAGCGGGATTAGACGAGCAGTACTTC
few - TRBJ1-1 TRBV6-4 CASSAGSRTEAFF TGTGCCAGCAGTGCCGGGTCGAGGACTGAAGCTTTCTTT
few TRBD1 TRBJ2-7 TRBV6-6 CASNDRGFGEQYF TGTGCCAGCAACGACAGGGGGTTTGGTGAGCAGTACTTC